The present T cell receptor beta chain was sequenced within a study of shared clonotypes between healthy human individuals. Assay runs were performed at deep level. Sequencing was performed with immunoSEQ multiplex PCR; in TCRdb, only in-frame clones are kept and a portion is missing. This table holds approximately 600,000 clones, 95% found once. Naivety among CD8 cells was defined by CD45RO negativity and positive CCR7 selection, thereby excluding terminally differentiated effector memory CD45RA+ cells. All donors were healthy HIV-negative adults lacking recent acute infections or vaccinations. Study-wide results and caveats: With a few donors compared, around 5% of naive CD4 clonotypes were shared.

Points on this clone: What it recognizes is unknown.

The origin of this receptor is a woman aged 25 to 45 in good health. Source material: naive CD8+ T cells sorted from blood.

The CDR3 here is CASSPPPGVGSYGQYF. The CDR3 DNA sequence: TGTGCCAGCTCACCACCGCCGGGTGTGGGCTCTTACGGGCAGTACTTC. The genes are TRBV18 and TRBJ2-4, with D unresolved. Germline V gives CDR1 KGHSH, CDR2 LQKENI. V was cut by 0 bases and J by 13 bases, with 22 bases left in between. The CDR3 consists of 16 residues.